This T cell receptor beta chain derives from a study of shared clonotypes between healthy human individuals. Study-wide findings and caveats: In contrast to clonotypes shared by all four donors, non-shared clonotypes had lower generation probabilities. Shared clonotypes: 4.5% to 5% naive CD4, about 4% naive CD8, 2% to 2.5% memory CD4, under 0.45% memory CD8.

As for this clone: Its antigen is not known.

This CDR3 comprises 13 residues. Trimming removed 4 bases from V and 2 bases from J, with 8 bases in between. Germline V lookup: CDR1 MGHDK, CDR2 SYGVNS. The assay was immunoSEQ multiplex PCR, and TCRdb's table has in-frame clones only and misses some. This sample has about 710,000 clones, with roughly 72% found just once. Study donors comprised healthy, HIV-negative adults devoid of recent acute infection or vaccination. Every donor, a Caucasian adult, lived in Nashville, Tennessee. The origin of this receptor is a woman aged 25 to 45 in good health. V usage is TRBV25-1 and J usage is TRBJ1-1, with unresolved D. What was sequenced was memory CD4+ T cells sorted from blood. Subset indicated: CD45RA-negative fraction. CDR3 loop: CASSVHGNTEAFF. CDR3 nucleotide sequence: TGTGCCAGCAGTGTCCACGGCAACACTGAAGCTTTCTTT.